Sequencing of this TCR beta chain was carried out in a study of T cell repertoires in cytomegalovirus infection. Study-level background: Recently identified HLA-C-restricted CMV epitopes and well-studied HLA-B-restricted CMV epitopes were used by the study. Indicated by public TCR beta signatures were CMV infection and matching HLA type.

As concerns this clonotype: Antigen unknown.

Study-wide results and limits: HLA-C-restricted CMV-specific TCR beta clonotypes prevailed in the ex vivo response. CMV carriers having the relevant HLA were flagged by cumulative public TCR beta family frequency.

After removal of 4 bases from V and 5 bases from J, the junction contained 10 bases not matched to a gene. CDR3 size: 16 residues. CDR1 is KGHDR, CDR2 SFDVKD, per germline. TCRdb reprocessed the reads with MiXCR, giving one entry per CDR3 protein. The sample shows about 920,000 distinct CDR3 sequences, around 29% of them seen only once. This rearrangement joins TRBV24-1 to TRBJ2-5, with TRBD1 matching over 9 bases. The TCR comes from a human donor in good health (CMV status not recorded). Some clones in this sample may be carry-over from other donors' samples. Sample: cultured CD8+ T cells from PBMCs, taken from culture after CMV antigen stimulation. In DNA, the CDR3 is TGTGCCACCAGTGAGTCCAACTACAGGGGGCCGGAGACCCAGTACTTC. Residues: CATSESNYRGPETQYF.